This TCR beta chain came from a study of T cells expressing NK-cell markers. Turning to the study itself: It was from sorted CD3+CD56+NKG2C+, CD3+CD56+NKG2C- and CD3+CD56-NKG2C+ T cells that TCR beta repertoires came.

Concerning this clonotype: Its cognate antigen is unknown.

Regarding the study as a whole: Roughly 6 of the donors carried dominant NKG2C+ clonotypes that took up about 1.0-7.5% of their CD8+ T cells. In a handful of donors, dominant clonotypes made up roughly 25-60.1% of CD3+CD56-NKG2C+ cells.

Beta-chain TCR cDNA was generated via 5'RACE template switching with UMIs. TCRdb re-called the 5' RACE reads; every CDR3 protein appears as one record, without DNA. This sample's table reports 90,000 to 130,000 distinct CDR3 sequences. CDR3 length equals 18 residues. Germline loops: CDR1 DFQATT, CDR2 SNEGSKA (reference sequence). The clonotype originates from a woman between 18 and 69 years old in good health. This chain connects TRBV20-1 to TRBJ2-1; TCRdb proposes TRBD2, but this gene call is untestable without DNA. What was sequenced was blood T cells: a sorted CD56 or NKG2C T cell subset, CD4+ or CD8+ T cells, or bulk PBMC T cells (not recorded which). The CDR3 protein is CSARTSLSYGRSYNEQFF.